This T cell receptor (beta chain) was found in a study of blood T cell repertoires in COVID-19. Background on the study: There were acute and convalescent COVID-19 samples, and they came from the United States, Italy and Spain.

Germline V gene lookup returns CDR1 SGHDT and CDR2 YYEEEE. This CDR3 spans 16 amino acids. V trimming: 4 bases; J trimming: 3 bases; junction bases outside the gene matches: 9. Method: immunoSEQ multiplex PCR; TCRdb's copy keeps in-frame clones and lacks some. Of some 140,000 clones listed, roughly 85% are singletons. The V and J genes are TRBV5-6 and TRBJ2-2; 7 bases line up with TRBD2. This clonotype was obtained from a man aged 60-69 years with acute or convalescent COVID-19. The specimen was peripheral blood. This CDR3 is CASSPNGAGYTGELFF. The CDR3 bases are TGTGCCAGCAGCCCCAACGGAGCGGGATACACCGGGGAGCTGTTTTTT.